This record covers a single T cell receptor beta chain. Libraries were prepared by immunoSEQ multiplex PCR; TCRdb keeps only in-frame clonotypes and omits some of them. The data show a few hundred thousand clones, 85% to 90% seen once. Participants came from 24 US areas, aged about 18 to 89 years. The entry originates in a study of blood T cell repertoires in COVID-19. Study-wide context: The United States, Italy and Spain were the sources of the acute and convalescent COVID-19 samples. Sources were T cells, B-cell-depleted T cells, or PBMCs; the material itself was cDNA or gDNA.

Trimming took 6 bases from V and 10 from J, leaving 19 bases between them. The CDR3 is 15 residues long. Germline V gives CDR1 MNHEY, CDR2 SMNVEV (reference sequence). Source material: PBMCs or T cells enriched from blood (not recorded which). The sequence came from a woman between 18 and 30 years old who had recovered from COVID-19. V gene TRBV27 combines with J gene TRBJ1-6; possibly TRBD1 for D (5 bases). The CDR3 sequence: CASRLLTGSLSPLHF. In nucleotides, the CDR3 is TGTGCCAGCAGGCTTCTAACAGGTAGTTTGTCACCCCTCCACTTT.